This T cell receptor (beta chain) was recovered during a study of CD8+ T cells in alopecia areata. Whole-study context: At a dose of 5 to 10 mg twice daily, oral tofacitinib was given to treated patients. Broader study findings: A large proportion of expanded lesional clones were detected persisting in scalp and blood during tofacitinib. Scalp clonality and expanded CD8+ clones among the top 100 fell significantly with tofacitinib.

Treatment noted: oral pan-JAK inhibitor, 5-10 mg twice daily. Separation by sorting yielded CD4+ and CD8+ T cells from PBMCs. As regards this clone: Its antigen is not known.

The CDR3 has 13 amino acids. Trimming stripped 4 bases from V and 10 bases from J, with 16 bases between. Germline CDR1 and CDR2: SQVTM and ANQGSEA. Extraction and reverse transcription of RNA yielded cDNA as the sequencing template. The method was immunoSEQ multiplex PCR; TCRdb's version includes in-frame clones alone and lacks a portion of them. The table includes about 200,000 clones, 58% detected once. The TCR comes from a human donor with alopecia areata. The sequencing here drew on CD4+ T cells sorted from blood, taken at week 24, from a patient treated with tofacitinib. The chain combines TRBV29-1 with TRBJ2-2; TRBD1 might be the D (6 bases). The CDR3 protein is CSVAPGDLEELFF. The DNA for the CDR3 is TGCAGCGTTGCCCCAGGGGATCTGGAGGAGCTGTTTTTT.